Each of the 31 T cell receptor beta chains below was sequenced from the same sample in a study of blood T cell repertoires in COVID-19. TCRdb's table, derived via immunoSEQ multiplex PCR, lists solely in-frame clones and lacks some. The top ten clones hold approximately 3.7% of a sample with fewer than 400,000 clones, about 85% of them seen once. Sequences were obtained from peripheral blood. All receptors come from a woman between 18 and 30 years old with acute or convalescent COVID-19.

The V call is TRBV27, the J call TRBJ1-5, with 7 bases matching TRBD1. Germline values: CDR1 MNHEY, CDR2 SMNVEV (reference sequence). Trimming cost V 5 bases and J 11 bases; bases outside gene matches: 12. The CDR3 runs 14 residues. CDR3 region: CASSTGQFNRAQHF. The DNA of the CDR3 is TGTGCCAGCAGTACGGGACAGTTCAATCGAGCCCAGCATTTT.

The chain uses TRBV3-1 (or the pseudogene TRBV3-2) and TRBJ1-2; 11 bases are a match to TRBD1. The CDR3 sequence is 14 residues long. CDR1 and CDR2 (germline): LGHDT, YNNKEL (reference sequence). The V gene end was trimmed by 3 bases and the J gene end by 7 bases; junction bases not matched to a gene: 4. The CDR3 spells CASSHRTGGLGYTF. CDR3 nucleotide sequence: TGTGCCAGCAGCCACCGGACAGGGGGCCTTGGCTACACCTTC.

J is TRBJ1-1 and V is TRBV6-6; 7 bases map to TRBD1. This CDR3 is built from 13 residues. V dropped 1 base and J dropped 10; count of bases not matched to a gene: 6. Germline CDR1 and CDR2: MNHNY and SVGAGI (reference sequence). CDR3 in DNA: TGTGCCAGCAGTTACTTAGAGGGGGCTGGAGCTTTCTTT. It yields the protein CASSYLEGAGAFF.

This chain links TRBV24-1 with TRBJ2-1; the match to TRBD2 covers 16 bases. The CDR3 has 15 residues. Trimming at V came to 4 bases and at J to 13 bases, leaving 6 bases not matched to a gene. Germline CDR1 KGHDR, CDR2 SFDVKD. CDR3 in amino acids: CATSDMGLAGGPQFF. The CDR3 nucleotides read TGTGCCACCAGTGACATGGGACTAGCGGGAGGGCCCCAGTTCTTC.

This sequence joins TRBV5-6 and TRBJ1-1; 8 positions match TRBD1. This CDR3 is built from 17 residues. The germline V gene has CDR1 SGHDT and CDR2 YYEEEE. V dropped 4 bases and J dropped 0; count of bases not matched to a gene: 11. Here the CDR3 reads CASSLRSTGGMNTEAFF. CDR3 DNA: TGTGCCAGCAGCCTACGATCTACAGGGGGGATGAACACTGAAGCTTTCTTT.

The V gene is TRBV11-2, the J gene TRBJ1-6, with no clear D. Germline CDR1 and CDR2: SGHAT and FQNNGV. The CDR3 loop spans 17 amino acids. V lost 4 bases and J 0 bases, leaving 13 bases between the germline ends. CDR3 region: CASSSAPTSSYNSPLHF. Here the CDR3 DNA reads TGTGCCAGCAGCTCCGCGCCGACAAGCTCCTATAATTCACCCCTCCACTTT.

This chain joins TRBV5-1 and TRBJ2-5; 9 bases agree with TRBD2. Germline CDR1 reads SGHRS; CDR2 reads YFSETQ. The CDR3 is 16 amino acids. The trim removed 0 bases at V and 4 bases at J, leaving 7 bases unmatched. CDR3 in DNA: TGCGCCAGCAGCTTGGATGGCGGGGGGGGAGGAGAGACCCAGTACTTC. It encodes CASSLDGGGGGETQYF.

This chain links TRBV11-1 with TRBJ1-1; the D gene is possibly TRBD1 (6 bases). The germline V and J ends were trimmed by 0 bases and 0 bases, with 11 bases remaining between them. The CDR3 totals 16 residues. The germline V gene encodes CDR1 SGHAT and CDR2 FQDESV (reference sequence). This chain's CDR3 is CASSLAGQLLNTEAFF. Written as DNA, the CDR3 is TGTGCCAGCAGCTTAGCGGGACAACTCCTGAACACTGAAGCTTTCTTT.

The J gene is TRBJ2-1, the V gene TRBV19; 7 nucleotides align to TRBD2. V shed 4 bases, J shed 5 bases, and the junction held 8 bases outside the gene matches. The germline gives CDR1 LNHDA, CDR2 SQIVND (reference sequence). This CDR3 is 15 amino acids long. In nucleotides, the CDR3 is TGTGCCAGTAGTAAAAGTTTCCTAGCGGACAATGAGCAGTTCTTC. It yields the protein CASSKSFLADNEQFF.

This chain uses TRBV19 with TRBJ2-7, with D possibly TRBD1 on 6 matching bases. There are 14 residues in the CDR3. Germline CDR1 is LNHDA and CDR2 is SQIVND (reference sequence). Deletions cut 5 bases from V and 5 bases from J, with 16 bases between. CDR3 sequence reads: CASSGTSRGDEQYF. The CDR3 DNA follows: TGTGCCAGTAGTGGGACATCCCGGGGTGACGAGCAGTACTTC.

V gene TRBV6-5 combines with J gene TRBJ2-1, with 9 bases fitting TRBD1. Germline loops: CDR1 MNHEY, CDR2 SVGAGI. The ends lost 1 base at V and 8 bases at J; junction bases unmatched: 6. This CDR3 is 15 amino acids long. CDR3 DNA sequence: TGTGCCAGCAGTTACTTTGGGACAGGGTACGATGAGCAGTTCTTC. This codes for CASSYFGTGYDEQFF.

The chain couples TRBV6-1 to TRBJ2-5; D uncertain. Trimming took off 2 bases at V and 0 bases at J, with 13 bases between the two ends. Germline-derived CDR1 and CDR2 are MNHNS and SASEGT. The CDR3 consists of 16 residues. CDR3 residues: CASSELASWDQETQYF. In DNA form, the CDR3 reads TGTGCCAGCAGTGAACTCGCTAGTTGGGACCAAGAGACCCAGTACTTC.

J is TRBJ1-3 and V is TRBV12-5; a possible D gene is TRBD1 (5 bases). CDR1 and CDR2 (germline): LGHNT, FRNRAP. CDR3 length equals 14 residues. Trimming took 0 bases from V and 4 from J, leaving 7 bases between them. The CDR3 is CASGLVNRGNTIYF. CDR3 bases: TGTGCTAGTGGTTTGGTAAACAGGGGAAACACCATATATTTT.

The table lists this clone with a count of one. This rearrangement joins TRBV28 to TRBJ1-1; 9 bases are shared with TRBD1. CDR3 size: 16 residues. Germline trimming cut 5 bases from V and 1 base from J; bases unmatched to any gene: 8. Per germline, CDR1 MDHEN and CDR2 SYDVKM. The DNA for the CDR3 is TGTGCCAGCAGTCCCGGGACAGGGTGGGCGAACACTGAAGCTTTCTTT. The encoded protein is CASSPGTGWANTEAFF.

This sequence joins TRBV4-2 and TRBJ2-7; 9 bases are a match to TRBD1. This CDR3 is 16 amino acids long. From germline, CDR1 is LGHNA and CDR2 YNFKEQ. After removal of 6 bases from V and 0 bases from J, the junction contained 9 bases not matched to a gene. Here the CDR3 DNA reads TGTGCCAGCAGTCGCGAAGGGACAGGGATCTCCTACGAGCAGTACTTC. Its translation: CASSREGTGISYEQYF.

The CDR3 here is CASSPQTDTYGYTF. The CDR3 bases are TGTGCCAGCAGCCCCCAAACAGACACTTATGGCTACACCTTC. The J gene is TRBJ1-2, the V gene TRBV7-8; D is uncertain. Trimming removed 5 bases from V and 5 bases from J, with 15 bases in between. Germline CDR1 is SGHVS and CDR2 is FQNEAQ. There are 14 residues in the CDR3.

The chain couples TRBV4-2 to TRBJ1-2; D possibly corresponds to TRBD1 (6 bases). Trimming shortened V by 0 bases and J by 3 bases, and 14 bases separated the two germline ends. Germline CDR1 reads LGHNA; CDR2 reads YNFKEQ. The CDR3 sequence is 16 residues long. In nucleotides, the CDR3 is TGTGCCAGCAGCCAAGATCGTGGCAGGGGATACTATGGCTACACCTTC. Its protein is CASSQDRGRGYYGYTF.

This clone was counted a single time. The V and J genes are TRBV28 and TRBJ2-2; no clear D gene. The V end was cut by 4 bases, the J end by 3 bases, with 3 bases between. The CDR3 totals 12 residues. Germline lookup yields CDR1 MDHEN and CDR2 SYDVKM. The CDR3 sequence: CASSSYTGELFF. In DNA form, the CDR3 reads TGTGCCAGCAGTTCGTACACCGGGGAGCTGTTTTTT.

The V call is TRBV9, the J call TRBJ1-1; perhaps TRBD1 as D (6 bases). The CDR3 spans 13 residues. Germline V lookup: CDR1 SGDLS, CDR2 YYNGEE. With 1 base removed from V and 11 bases from J, the gap between germline ends came to 15 bases. CDR3 DNA: TGTGCCAGCAGCGTACGGACAGACAGTCCGGCTTTCTTT. The encoded protein is CASSVRTDSPAFF.

This rearrangement joins TRBV3-1 (or the pseudogene TRBV3-2) to TRBJ1-1; 12 bases line up with TRBD1. The trim removed 4 bases at V and 3 bases at J, leaving 6 bases unmatched. CDR1 and CDR2 (germline): LGHDT, YNNKEL (reference sequence). The CDR3 is 16 amino acids. CDR3 sequence: CASSPGTGGLDTEAFF. CDR3 DNA: TGTGCCAGCAGCCCCGGGACAGGGGGCCTGGACACTGAAGCTTTCTTT.

V gene TRBV28 combines with J gene TRBJ1-4; 8 bases match TRBD1. Germline CDR1 MDHEN, CDR2 SYDVKM. This CDR3 has 16 amino acids. The V segment lost 5 bases and the J segment 5 bases; nucleotides outside the gene matches: 10. CDR3 bases: TGTGCCAGCAGTACTTTGGACAGGGAGGCGAATGAAAAACTGTTTTTT. This translates into CASSTLDREANEKLFF.

The J gene is TRBJ1-5, the V gene TRBV2; the match to TRBD1 covers 10 bases. V shed 6 bases, J shed 4 bases, and the junction held 15 bases outside the gene matches. This CDR3 has 18 residues. Germline V gene data show CDR1 as SNHLY and CDR2 as FYNNEI. The CDR3 is CASSAWDRGFETNQPQHF. The CDR3 region has the DNA TGTGCCAGCAGCGCTTGGGACAGGGGCTTCGAAACTAATCAGCCCCAGCATTTT.

This chain joins TRBV18 and TRBJ1-6; D not resolved. The CDR3 contains 13 residues. Germline V gene lookup returns CDR1 KGHSH and CDR2 LQKENI. Deletions cut 0 bases from V and 7 bases from J, with 4 bases between. The CDR3 loop is CASSPPRNSPLHF. The CDR3, as DNA: TGTGCCAGCTCACCACCCAGAAATTCACCCCTCCACTTT.

The chain has TRBV7-3 and TRBJ2-1, with D unclear. The CDR3 runs to 14 residues. V was clipped by 2 bases and J by 6 bases, with 11 bases between them. Germline V gives CDR1 SGHTA, CDR2 FQGTGA. The DNA of the CDR3 is TGTGCCAGCAGCTTAGATCTAGTGTCCAATGAGCAGTTCTTC. The encoded protein is CASSLDLVSNEQFF.

The chain couples TRBV2 to TRBJ2-7, with 9 bases that match TRBD1. The germline V gene encodes CDR1 SNHLY and CDR2 FYNNEI. This CDR3 contains 14 residues. Trimming took 6 bases from V and 5 from J; bases not matched to a gene: 8. The CDR3 protein is CASSPGQGFNEQYF. CDR3 in DNA: TGTGCCAGCAGCCCGGGACAGGGATTTAACGAGCAGTACTTC.

The chain couples TRBV5-8 to TRBJ1-6; 11 bases agree with TRBD1. The length of the CDR3 is 14 residues. Germline V gene lookup returns CDR1 SGHTS and CDR2 YDEGEE. Trimming at V came to 7 bases and at J to 9 bases, leaving 6 bases not matched to a gene. CDR3 amino acids: CASGWTGGGSPLHF. The CDR3 DNA is TGTGCCAGCGGATGGACAGGGGGCGGTTCACCCCTCCACTTT.

This sequence joins TRBV10-3 and TRBJ1-1, with 8 bases matching TRBD1. V lost 11 bases and J lost 7; bases outside the gene matches: 6. Germline V lookup: CDR1 ENHRY, CDR2 SYGVKD. The CDR3 has 11 amino acids. For the CDR3, the DNA is TGTGCCTGTGGGGGGACAGGTGAAGCTTTCTTT. This codes for CACGGTGEAFF.

This clone has a single count. The chain joins TRBV5-8 to TRBJ2-1; 11 nucleotides match TRBD1. Germline trimming cut 4 bases from V and 1 base from J; bases unmatched to any gene: 7. Germline CDR1 reads SGHTS; CDR2 reads YDEGEE. CDR3 size: 17 residues. CDR3 protein: CASSVGTGGYSYNEQFF. The CDR3 region has the DNA TGTGCCAGCAGCGTAGGGACAGGGGGTTATTCCTACAATGAGCAGTTCTTC.

The chain employs TRBV11-3 and TRBJ2-5; the D gene is possibly TRBD2 (7 bases). CDR3 length: 14 residues. In germline, CDR1 is SGHNT, CDR2 YENEEA. Trimming removed 5 bases from V and 5 bases from J, with 15 bases in between. The CDR3 nucleotides are TGTGCCAGCAGCAAGGGGGGGGCCGGGGAGACCCAGTACTTC. Amino acid sequence: CASSKGGAGETQYF.

A single count supports this clone. The chain is built from TRBV12-5 and TRBJ2-7; TRBD1 matches 7 bases. Per the germline V gene, CDR1 is LGHNT and CDR2 is FRNRAP. The length of the CDR3 is 13 residues. Trimming cost V 8 bases and J 2 bases; bases outside gene matches: 6. The CDR3 coding sequence is TGTGCTAGTAGACAGGGAGATACCTACGAGCAGTACTTC. Encoded protein: CASRQGDTYEQYF.

The rearrangement links TRBV10-1 to TRBJ2-4; weak D call: TRBD1 (5 bases). There are 17 residues in the CDR3. V was shortened by 5 bases and J by 0 bases, with 17 bases between the two germline ends. CDR1 and CDR2 (germline): WNHNN, SYGVQD (reference sequence). CDR3 residues: CASSIKDSVLAKNIQYF. In DNA form, the CDR3 reads TGCGCCAGCAGTATAAAAGACAGCGTCCTAGCCAAAAACATTCAGTACTTC.